These 28 T cell receptor beta chains were all obtained from the same sample, sequenced in a study of control samples from healthy donors and cancer patients. Clones were read by immunoSEQ multiplex PCR, and TCRdb kept only the in-frame ones, dropping some. This table has under 130,000 clones, around 82% appearing once. The sample taken for sequencing was blood. All receptors come from a woman between 45 and 60 years old in good health.

V and J are TRBV29-1 and TRBJ1-1; perhaps TRBD1 as D (5 bases). Germline CDR1 reads SQVTM; CDR2 reads ANQGSEA. The V end was cut by 7 bases, the J end by 2 bases, with 14 bases between. The CDR3 has 13 residues. The CDR3 DNA sequence: TGCAGCGCAGAGGAAGGGGCAAACACTGAAGCTTTCTTT. It codes for CSAEEGANTEAFF.

The rearrangement joins TRBV3-1 (or the pseudogene TRBV3-2) to TRBJ2-2, with D perhaps TRBD2 (5 bases). The germline V gene has CDR1 LGHDT and CDR2 YNNKEL (reference sequence). The germline V and J ends were trimmed by 4 bases and 4 bases, with 16 bases remaining between them. This CDR3 has 16 residues. The CDR3 loop reads CASSRRTGRGTGELFF. As DNA, the CDR3 is TGTGCCAGCAGCCGCAGGACTGGGCGTGGCACCGGGGAGCTGTTTTTT.

The V gene is TRBV6-2 or TRBV6-3, the J gene TRBJ1-4; D possibly corresponds to TRBD1 (5 bases). This CDR3 is built from 14 residues. Trimming cost V 6 bases and J 5 bases, with 13 bases left between them. Germline-derived CDR1 and CDR2 are MNHEY and SVGEGT. The CDR3 is CASSPVGPNEKLFF. The CDR3 coding sequence is TGTGCCAGCAGCCCAGTGGGGCCGAATGAAAAACTGTTTTTT.

This clone was seen once. V is TRBV29-1 and J is TRBJ1-1; D may be TRBD1 (6 bases). The germline V and J ends were trimmed by 8 bases and 1 base, with 14 bases remaining between them. The germline gives CDR1 SQVTM, CDR2 ANQGSEA. The CDR3 has 13 amino acids. CDR3 residues: CSPFHRENTEAFF. The CDR3 DNA is TGCAGCCCTTTTCACAGGGAGAACACTGAAGCTTTCTTT.

J is TRBJ1-2 and V is TRBV5-6; 7 bases agree with TRBD1. CDR1 is SGHDT and CDR2 is YYEEEE in the germline V gene. V shed 4 bases, J shed 4 bases, and the junction held 16 bases outside the gene matches. The CDR3 covers 17 residues. CDR3 sequence: CASSATGSPLGFYGYTF. As DNA, the CDR3 is TGTGCCAGCAGCGCGACAGGGTCCCCGCTCGGCTTCTATGGCTACACCTTC.

The genes are TRBV7-2 and TRBJ1-6; unclear D gene. Germline CDR1 reads SGHTA; CDR2 reads FQGNSA. The CDR3 spans 15 residues. Trimming cost V 1 base and J 7 bases, with 11 bases left between them. In DNA, the CDR3 is TGTGCCAGCAGCTTAGGGCCGGCCCAGAATTCACCCCTCCACTTT. Residues: CASSLGPAQNSPLHF.

This clone was found a few times. V usage is TRBV12-3 or TRBV12-4 and J usage is TRBJ1-5, with no clear D. V was cut by 7 bases and J by 11 bases, with 15 bases left in between. The CDR3 sequence is 12 residues long. Here the CDR3 DNA reads TGTGCCAGCACCTGGGGTCAGAGGGCCCAGCATTTT. This translates into CASTWGQRAQHF.

This clone has just one count. The chain recombines TRBV23-1 with TRBJ2-5; no clear D. TRBV23-1 is classed as an ORF, of uncertain function. V was trimmed by 2 bases and J by 1 base, leaving 14 bases between them. CDR3 length equals 16 residues. CDR3 DNA: TGCGCCAGCAGTCAACCCCTTGAGCGCCTCCAAGAGACCCAGTACTTC. It is translated as CASSQPLERLQETQYF.

Concerning this clone: One end of the junction does not line up with germline, which may come from a read error. The rearrangement joins TRBV28 to TRBJ2-7, with a tentative D call TRBD1 (6 bases). Germline V gives CDR1 MDHEN, CDR2 SYDVKM. The length of the CDR3 is 14 residues. CDR3 region: CASSSFQGTYGQYF. The CDR3 DNA is TGTGCCAGCAGTTCATTCCAGGGGACCTACGGGCAGTACTTC.

The chain joins TRBV30 to TRBJ1-2; D might be TRBD1 (5 bases). The CDR3 length is 12 residues. The V end lost 1 base, the J end lost 8 bases, and 11 bases lay between the germline ends. Germline V gene lookup returns CDR1 GTSNPN and CDR2 SVGIG (reference sequence). CDR3 loop: CAWSGGEWGYTF. CDR3 DNA: TGTGCCTGGAGTGGAGGGGAGTGGGGCTACACCTTC.

This chain connects TRBV7-2 to TRBJ1-6; D unclear. There are 17 residues in the CDR3. With 1 base removed from V and 7 bases from J, the gap between germline ends came to 17 bases. Germline V CDR1 and CDR2: SGHTA, FQGNSA. CDR3 sequence (DNA): TGTGCCAGCAGCTTAGTGCCGAACGGGATCGGAAATTCACCCCTCCACTTT. This encodes CASSLVPNGIGNSPLHF.

The chain has TRBV10-3 and TRBJ2-7; 8 nucleotides line up with TRBD2. The CDR3 runs to 17 residues. The trim removed 5 bases at V and 0 bases at J, leaving 12 bases unmatched. Germline assignment: CDR1 ENHRY and CDR2 SYGVKD. The CDR3: CAISLLAATLDSYEQYF. CDR3 nucleotides: TGTGCCATCAGTTTACTAGCGGCAACCCTAGACTCCTACGAGCAGTACTTC.

V and J are TRBV18 and TRBJ1-5, with a possible D match to TRBD1 (5 bases). Germline V CDR1 and CDR2: KGHSH, LQKENI. Trimming pared 3 bases from V and 11 bases from J, leaving 14 bases between. The CDR3 has 13 residues. The CDR3, as DNA: TGTGCCAGCTCACCGAAGCAGGGTGGGTCCCAGCATTTT. Amino acid sequence: CASSPKQGGSQHF.

The gene calls are TRBV29-1 and TRBJ2-1; D gene uncertain. Germline lookup yields CDR1 SQVTM and CDR2 ANQGSEA. The V end lost 3 bases, the J end lost 2 bases, and 2 bases lay between the germline ends. This CDR3 has 11 residues. Here the CDR3 reads CSVDAYNEQFF. The CDR3 DNA sequence: TGCAGCGTTGACGCCTACAATGAGCAGTTCTTC.

This chain joins TRBV13 and TRBJ1-1, with a possible D match to TRBD1 (6 bases). V gave up 5 bases and J gave up 8 bases, with 9 bases separating them. CDR1 is PRHDT and CDR2 is FYEKMQ in the germline V gene (reference sequence). This CDR3 is built from 11 residues. The CDR3 bases are TGTGCCAGCAGCCTCGGGACAGAAGCTTTCTTT. Residues: CASSLGTEAFF.

This clone has just a few counts. The rearrangement links TRBV7-9 to TRBJ2-5, with unresolved D. The CDR3 has 14 amino acids. V was clipped by 5 bases and J by 2 bases, with 12 bases between them. Germline-derived CDR1 and CDR2 are SEHNR and FQNEAQ (reference sequence). Here the CDR3 reads CASSHGRDQETQYF. CDR3 nucleotide sequence: TGTGCCAGCAGCCACGGTCGAGATCAAGAGACCCAGTACTTC.

The chain employs TRBV7-2 and TRBJ1-4; TRBD1 matches at 7 bases. Germline V CDR1 and CDR2: SGHTA, FQGNSA. CDR3 length: 15 amino acids. The trim removed 6 bases at V and 8 bases at J, leaving 12 bases unmatched. The CDR3 DNA follows: TGTGCCAGCAGAAATGAGGGGGCGTATTCCGAAAAACTGTTTTTT. This translates into CASRNEGAYSEKLFF.

The genes are TRBV5-4 and TRBJ2-1, with D maybe TRBD2 (5 bases). CDR1 is SGHNT, CDR2 YYREEE, per germline (reference sequence). Trimming stripped 7 bases from V and 0 bases from J, with 14 bases between. CDR3 length equals 15 residues. This chain's CDR3 is CASRTSQSSYNEQFF. CDR3 nucleotide sequence: TGTGCCAGCCGGACTTCACAGAGCTCCTACAATGAGCAGTTCTTC.

CDR3 bases: TGTGCCACCAGCAGAGCCTCCATCGGGGAGCTGTTTTTT. Its protein is CATSRASIGELFF. The chain joins TRBV15 to TRBJ2-2, with no clear D. The CDR3 runs to 13 residues. The germline V and J ends were trimmed by 1 base and 7 bases, with 7 bases remaining between them. Looked up from germline, CDR1 is LNHNV and CDR2 is YYDKDF (reference sequence).

This chain connects TRBV7-6 to TRBJ1-1; 10 bases agree with TRBD1. This CDR3 comprises 16 residues. Germline lookup yields CDR1 SGHVS and CDR2 FNYEAQ. The junction had 13 bases not matched to a gene; V was cut back by 5 bases and J by 7 bases. This chain's CDR3 is CASSRRTGGYGNEAFF. The CDR3 DNA reads as TGTGCCAGCAGCCGCCGGACAGGGGGATATGGGAATGAAGCTTTCTTT.

The CDR3 sequence is CASSFSSTGNYEQYF. The CDR3 coding sequence is TGTGCCAGCAGCTTCTCCTCTACAGGGAACTACGAGCAGTACTTC. The chain has TRBV11-3 and TRBJ2-7; TRBD1 might be the D (6 bases). V shed 3 bases and J shed 3 bases, with 15 bases lying between them. This CDR3 has 15 residues. Per germline, CDR1 SGHNT and CDR2 YENEEA.

This chain joins TRBV7-8 and TRBJ2-5, with D possibly being TRBD1 or TRBD2 (5 bases each). CDR1 is SGHVS and CDR2 is FQNEAQ in the germline V gene. CDR3 length equals 14 residues. V was cut by 4 bases and J by 1 base, with 10 bases left in between. This CDR3 reads CASSSSGSQETQYF. Written as DNA, the CDR3 is TGTGCCAGCAGCTCTTCAGGGAGCCAAGAGACCCAGTACTTC.

The genes are TRBV19 and TRBJ2-1; a weak D match, TRBD2 (5 bases). Trimming cost V 4 bases and J 0 bases, with 13 bases left between them. Germline CDR1 reads LNHDA; CDR2 reads SQIVND (reference sequence). The CDR3 runs 16 residues. The CDR3: CASSRNPRGSYNEQFF. The DNA of the CDR3 is TGTGCCAGTAGTAGGAATCCACGGGGCTCCTACAATGAGCAGTTCTTC. Full variable domain (outside the CDR3, taken from reference TRBV19 and TRBJ2-1): DGGITQSPKYLFRKEGQNVTLSCEQNLNHDAMYWYRQDPGQGLRLIYYSQIVNDFQKGDIAEGYSVSREKKESFPLTVTSAQKNPTAFYLCASSRNPRGSYNEQFFGPGTRLTVL.

This chain links TRBV15 with TRBJ1-1; a weak D match, TRBD1 (6 bases). The germline gives CDR1 LNHNV, CDR2 YYDKDF (reference sequence). V lost 1 base, J lost 3 bases, and 12 bases lay in between. CDR3 length: 15 amino acids. Written as DNA, the CDR3 is TGTGCCACCAGCAGAGGCGAGGGGGGACACACTGAAGCTTTCTTT. Its translation is CATSRGEGGHTEAFF.

The CDR3 loop reads CASSFTLQGAGYGYTF. The CDR3 nucleotides are TGTGCCAGCAGCTTCACCTTACAGGGGGCTGGTTATGGCTACACCTTC. This rearrangement joins TRBV13 to TRBJ1-2, with 9 positions matching TRBD1. The V and J ends lost 3 bases and 5 bases, in that order; junction bases with no gene match: 10. This CDR3 is 16 amino acids long. The germline CDR1 and CDR2 sequences are PRHDT and FYEKMQ (reference sequence).

The chain uses TRBV7-2 and TRBJ2-2; no definite D call. Trimming left V 2 bases short and J 6 bases short, with 13 bases between. Germline loops: CDR1 SGHTA, CDR2 FQGNSA. This CDR3 has 15 amino acids. The CDR3 DNA reads TGTGCCAGCAGCTTAAAACCCTCTGGGCCCGGGGAGCTGTTTTTT. This codes for CASSLKPSGPGELFF.

The gene calls are TRBV28 and TRBJ1-1; TRBD1 agrees at 7 bases. V gave up 11 bases and J gave up 6 bases; unmatched junction bases: 6. Germline-derived CDR1 and CDR2 are MDHEN and SYDVKM. This CDR3 contains 11 residues. The CDR3 is CASQGTSEAFF. The DNA of the CDR3 is TGTGCCTCACAGGGGACCTCTGAAGCTTTCTTT.

V is TRBV6-5 and J is TRBJ2-5; 8 nucleotides align to TRBD1. With V trimmed by 6 bases and J by 4 bases, 7 bases remained unmatched. Germline CDR1 and CDR2: MNHEY and SVGAGI. This CDR3 contains 14 residues. DNA of the CDR3: TGTGCCAGCAGAGTGGACAGGGTGGTAGAGACCCAGTACTTC. Translation: CASRVDRVVETQYF.